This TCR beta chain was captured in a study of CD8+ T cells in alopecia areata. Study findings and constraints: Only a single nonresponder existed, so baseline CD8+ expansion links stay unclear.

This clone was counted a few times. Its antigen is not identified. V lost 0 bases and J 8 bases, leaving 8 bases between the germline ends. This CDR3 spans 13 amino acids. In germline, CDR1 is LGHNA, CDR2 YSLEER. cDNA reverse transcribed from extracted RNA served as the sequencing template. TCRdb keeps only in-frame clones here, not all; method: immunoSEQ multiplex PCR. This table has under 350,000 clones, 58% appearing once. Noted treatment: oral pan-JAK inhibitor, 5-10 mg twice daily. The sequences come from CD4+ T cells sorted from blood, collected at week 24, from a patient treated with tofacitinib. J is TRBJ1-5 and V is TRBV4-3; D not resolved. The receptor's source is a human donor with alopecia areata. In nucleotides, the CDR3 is TGCGCCAGCAGCCAAGAAACGTGGGAGCCCCAGCATTTT. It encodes CASSQETWEPQHF.